The 24 T cell receptor beta chains reported below all come from one sample, sequenced in a study of OX40 agonist ivuxolimab in advanced cancers. Profiled with immunoSEQ multiplex PCR; TCRdb holds only in-frame clones, not every one. The data hold 77,000 or so clones, with approximately 85% observed a single time. The sample consisted of CD4+ or CD8+ T cells sorted from blood, taken in a trial of the OX40 agonist ivuxolimab. The receptors stem from an adult with an advanced solid tumor such as melanoma, head and neck, liver or kidney cancer.

This clone has only one observation. The chain combines TRBV5-1 with TRBJ2-2; possible D gene TRBD1, 6 bases. Germline loops: CDR1 SGHRS, CDR2 YFSETQ. V lost 4 bases and J 1 base, leaving 8 bases between the germline ends. There are 14 residues in the CDR3. The CDR3 DNA sequence: TGCGCCAGCAGCCAGACAGGGAACACCGGGGAGCTGTTTTTT. It yields the protein CASSQTGNTGELFF. Full variable domain (outside the CDR3, taken from reference TRBV5-1 and TRBJ2-2): KAGVTQTPRYLIKTRGQQVTLSCSPISGHRSVSWYQQTPGQGLQFLFEYFSETQRNKGNFPGRFSGRQFSNSRSEMNVSTLELGDSALYLCASSQTGNTGELFFGEGSRLTVL.

This clone was counted only a few times. Relative to the germline gene, one junction end is altered; a read error may explain this. The chain joins TRBV30 to TRBJ1-4; D possibly corresponds to TRBD1 (5 bases). CDR3 length: 18 residues. CDR1 is GTSNPN and CDR2 is SVGIG in the germline V gene (reference sequence). The CDR3 nucleotides read TGTGCCTGGAGACTAACGGGGGACCCCTTCCGATACCATGAAGAACTGTTTTTT. Its protein product is CAWRLTGDPFRYHEELFF.

The chain carries TRBV19 and TRBJ2-5; 10 bases line up with TRBD1. CDR3 length equals 15 residues. Germline V CDR1 and CDR2: LNHDA, SQIVND (reference sequence). Trimming removed 5 bases from V and 7 bases from J; junction bases left unmatched: 10. The CDR3 coding sequence is TGTGCCAGTAGTGCGGGGGACAGGGGCTCTCTGACCCAGTACTTC. This sequence encodes CASSAGDRGSLTQYF. Filled out from reference TRBV19 and TRBJ2-5, the complete variable domain reads DGGITQSPKYLFRKEGQNVTLSCEQNLNHDAMYWYRQDPGQGLRLIYYSQIVNDFQKGDIAEGYSVSREKKESFPLTVTSAQKNPTAFYLCASSAGDRGSLTQYFGPGTRLLVL.

CDR3 nucleotides: TGTGCCAGCAGTGCACAGGGGAATGGCTACACCTTC. Its protein product is CASSAQGNGYTF. V usage is TRBV6-1 and J usage is TRBJ1-2, with 7 nucleotides matching TRBD1. V dropped 4 bases and J dropped 6; count of bases not matched to a gene: 2. Germline loops: CDR1 MNHNS, CDR2 SASEGT. CDR3 size: 12 residues.

The genes are TRBV12-5 and TRBJ2-1; D possibly uses TRBD1 or TRBD2 (6 bases each). V dropped 6 bases and J dropped 4 bases, with 16 bases sitting between them. The CDR3 covers 15 residues. From germline, CDR1 is LGHNT and CDR2 FRNRAP. The CDR3 region is CASGTDRGPYNEQFF. The CDR3 region has the DNA TGTGCTAGTGGGACTGATCGGGGGCCTTACAATGAGCAGTTCTTC.

The V call is TRBV6-1, the J call TRBJ1-4, with D unresolved. V was cut by 1 base and J by 8 bases, with 17 bases left in between. The CDR3 extends over 16 amino acids. Germline loops: CDR1 MNHNS, CDR2 SASEGT. DNA for the CDR3: TGTGCCAGCAGTGAAGGGCGGTTTCACTTGAGGGAAAAACTGTTTTTT. Its protein is CASSEGRFHLREKLFF.

The J gene is TRBJ1-1, the V gene TRBV19; D is ambiguous. Germline lookup yields CDR1 LNHDA and CDR2 SQIVND (reference sequence). The CDR3 runs to 11 residues. Trimming stripped 6 bases from V and 8 bases from J, with 10 bases between. The CDR3 region is CASSHLLEAFF. CDR3 DNA: TGTGCCAGTAGCCATCTTCTGGAAGCTTTCTTT.

This CDR3 is CATSRGKQGQETQYF. The CDR3 nucleotides are TGTGCCACCAGCAGAGGGAAACAGGGGCAAGAGACCCAGTACTTC. The rearrangement links TRBV15 to TRBJ2-5; TRBD1 matches at 7 bases. The CDR3 has 15 residues. Unmatched junction bases numbered 4, after V lost 1 base and J lost 2 bases. The V gene's germline CDR1 is LNHNV and CDR2 YYDKDF (reference sequence). The complete variable domain, with remaining parts taken from reference TRBV15 and TRBJ2-5, reads DAMVIQNPRYQVTQFGKPVTLSCSQTLNHNVMYWYQQKSSQAPKLLFHYYDKDFNNEADTPDNFQSRRPNTSFCFLDIRSPGLGDTAMYLCATSRGKQGQETQYFGPGTRLLVL.

The chain has TRBV28 and TRBJ2-7; 7 nucleotides agree with TRBD1. The CDR3 sequence is 12 residues long. Unmatched junction bases numbered 2, after V lost 6 bases and J lost 3 bases. The germline gives CDR1 MDHEN, CDR2 SYDVKM. DNA for the CDR3: TGTGCCAGCAGCCGGGACAGCTACGAGCAGTACTTC. Translated, it gives CASSRDSYEQYF.

A few counts support this clone. The chain employs TRBV28 and TRBJ2-5; weak D call: TRBD1 (5 bases). This CDR3 is built from 15 residues. Trimming took 5 bases from V and 1 from J, leaving 14 bases between them. Germline assignment: CDR1 MDHEN and CDR2 SYDVKM. CDR3: CASSKGAELQETQYF. In nucleotides, the CDR3 is TGTGCCAGCAGTAAAGGGGCCGAACTCCAAGAGACCCAGTACTTC.

This sequence joins TRBV6-6 and TRBJ1-1; D might be TRBD1 (5 bases). Germline loops: CDR1 MNHNY, CDR2 SVGAGI (reference sequence). V was pared by 8 bases and J by 0 bases, with 10 bases between. This CDR3 contains 13 residues. The CDR3 here is CASYQGVNTEAFF. The DNA of the CDR3 is TGTGCCAGCTATCAGGGCGTGAACACTGAAGCTTTCTTT.

The V gene is TRBV27, the J gene TRBJ2-1; 7 bases match TRBD2. V was pared by 4 bases and J by 0 bases, with 9 bases of the junction left unmatched. CDR3 length: 17 amino acids. Germline V gene sequence: CDR1 MNHEY, CDR2 SMNVEV (reference sequence). CDR3 amino acids: CASSSLGRAGSYNEQFF. The CDR3 coding sequence is TGTGCCAGCAGTTCCCTAGGGAGGGCGGGCTCCTACAATGAGCAGTTCTTC.

The chain employs TRBV7-9 and TRBJ1-1; unclear D gene. This CDR3 is built from 14 residues. With 2 bases removed from V and 1 base from J, the gap between germline ends came to 8 bases. Germline CDR1 reads SEHNR; CDR2 reads FQNEAQ (reference sequence). The CDR3 is CASSLISGNTEAFF. Written as DNA, the CDR3 is TGTGCCAGCAGCTTAATAAGTGGGAACACTGAAGCTTTCTTT. Filled out from reference TRBV7-9 and TRBJ1-1, the complete variable domain reads DTGVSQNPRHKITKRGQNVTFRCDPISEHNRLYWYRQTLGQGPEFLTYFQNEAQLEKSRLLSDRFSAERPKGSFSTLEIQRTEQGDSAMYLCASSLISGNTEAFFGQGTRLTVV.

The rearrangement uses TRBV6-5 and TRBJ1-2, with no clear D. The CDR3 totals 13 residues. CDR1 and CDR2 from the germline V gene are MNHEY and SVGAGI. V was trimmed by 5 bases and J by 2 bases, leaving 9 bases between them. CDR3 sequence reads: CASSEQPNYGYTF. In DNA, the CDR3 is TGTGCCAGCAGTGAACAACCGAACTATGGCTACACCTTC.

The chain has TRBV28 and TRBJ2-3, with no clear D. The CDR3 is 11 amino acids. The germline V gene encodes CDR1 MDHEN and CDR2 SYDVKM. V lost 6 bases to trimming and J lost 14 bases, with 15 bases between them. CDR3 DNA sequence: TGTGCCAGCAGAGATCTGTTAGGTCGGTATTTT. Its protein is CASRDLLGRYF.

This rearrangement joins TRBV19 to TRBJ2-5, with D hard to call. Germline assignment: CDR1 LNHDA and CDR2 SQIVND (reference sequence). This CDR3 is 15 amino acids long. The germline V and J ends were trimmed by 3 bases and 2 bases, with 13 bases remaining between them. Here the CDR3 DNA reads TGTGCCAGTAGTATCGGACCATCCATACAAGAGACCCAGTACTTC. Translating it yields CASSIGPSIQETQYF.

DNA for the CDR3: TGCGCCAGCAGCCAAGAACAGGTCTACAATGAGCAGTTCTTC. As protein: CASSQEQVYNEQFF. V is TRBV4-1 and J is TRBJ2-1, with D tentatively TRBD1 (5 bases). The V gene's germline CDR1 is MGHRA and CDR2 YSYEKL. The CDR3 is 14 residues long. Trimming cost V 0 bases and J 3 bases, with 6 bases left between them.

V gene TRBV7-2 combines with J gene TRBJ1-5; possible D gene TRBD1, 6 bases. Trimming took off 6 bases at V and 7 bases at J, with 22 bases between the two ends. This CDR3 is built from 16 residues. CDR1 is SGHTA, CDR2 FQGNSA, per germline. The CDR3 reads CASSRAGAVGDQPQHF. For the CDR3, the DNA is TGTGCCAGCAGTCGGGCGGGGGCGGTAGGAGACCAGCCCCAGCATTTT. The whole variable domain, filled in from reference TRBV7-2 and TRBJ1-5, reads GAGVSQSPSNKVTEKGKDVELRCDPISGHTALYWYRQSLGQGLEFLIYFQGNSAPDKSGLPSDRFSAERTGGSVSTLTIQRTQQEDSAVYLCASSRAGAVGDQPQHFGDGTRLSIL.

The chain couples TRBV7-9 to TRBJ2-2; D might be TRBD1 or TRBD2, each matching 5 bases. Trimming removed 5 bases from V and 1 base from J, with 14 bases in between. Germline V gives CDR1 SEHNR, CDR2 FQNEAQ (reference sequence). This CDR3 contains 16 residues. CDR3 DNA: TGTGCCAGCAGCCCCCGAGGGGTGGGGAACACCGGGGAGCTGTTTTTT. The encoded protein is CASSPRGVGNTGELFF.

This rearrangement joins TRBV5-1 to TRBJ2-1; 9 bases are shared with TRBD2. V gave up 3 bases and J gave up 5 bases; unmatched junction bases: 6. CDR1 and CDR2 from the germline V gene are SGHRS and YFSETQ. The CDR3 loop spans 15 amino acids. The CDR3, as DNA: TGCGCCAGCAGCTCCGGACTAGCGACCCACAATGAGCAGTTCTTC. Amino acids: CASSSGLATHNEQFF. Drawing the rest from reference TRBV5-1 and TRBJ2-1, the complete variable domain is KAGVTQTPRYLIKTRGQQVTLSCSPISGHRSVSWYQQTPGQGLQFLFEYFSETQRNKGNFPGRFSGRQFSNSRSEMNVSTLELGDSALYLCASSSGLATHNEQFFGPGTRLTVL.

V and J are TRBV12-5 and TRBJ1-2; 7 nucleotides agree with TRBD1. Germline V gene lookup returns CDR1 LGHNT and CDR2 FRNRAP. V dropped 4 bases and J dropped 10; count of bases not matched to a gene: 9. This CDR3 has 13 residues. CDR3 bases: TGTGCTAGTGGTTGGACAGGTGGTGGCCACTACACCTTC. This sequence encodes CASGWTGGGHYTF.

V gene TRBV6-5 combines with J gene TRBJ1-2; D remains unclear. V lost 7 bases to trimming and J lost 2 bases, with 11 bases between them. The CDR3 has 13 amino acids. CDR1 and CDR2 (germline): MNHEY, SVGAGI. CDR3: CASTGRANYGYTF. The CDR3 DNA reads as TGTGCCAGCACCGGGCGAGCAAACTATGGCTACACCTTC.

V usage is TRBV19 and J usage is TRBJ2-7; 8 nucleotides match TRBD1. The CDR3 length is 14 residues. Germline lookup yields CDR1 LNHDA and CDR2 SQIVND (reference sequence). The J segment lost 7 bases and the V segment lost 5 bases, leaving 10 bases of the junction unmatched. CDR3 loop: CASSSYRGEREQYF. The CDR3 DNA follows: TGTGCCAGTAGTTCCTACAGGGGGGAAAGAGAGCAGTACTTC.

This clone occurred once. The V call is TRBV7-9, the J call TRBJ2-7; D is ambiguous. The CDR3 is 12 amino acids. The V gene's germline CDR1 is SEHNR and CDR2 FQNEAQ (reference sequence). V lost 2 bases and J 6 bases, leaving 8 bases between the germline ends. The CDR3: CASSLSVSEQYF. In DNA form, the CDR3 reads TGTGCCAGCAGCTTATCGGTATCCGAGCAGTACTTC.